This TCR beta chain was captured in a study of blood T cell repertoires in COVID-19. The overall study: PBMCs, B-cell-depleted T cells, or T cells were the source of the cDNA or gDNA that made up the material.

Authors' analysis steps: Amplification with reference gene primers provided the estimates of nucleated cell counts. Clones were read by immunoSEQ multiplex PCR, and TCRdb kept only the in-frame ones, dropping some. Clonal size and the V and J genes are those of that table, whereas D and trimming came from the DNA. This table holds about 200,000 clones, about 81% found once. CDR3 length: 16 residues. The V gene end was trimmed by 6 bases and the J gene end by 6 bases; junction bases not matched to a gene: 12. The germline V gene has CDR1 SNHLY and CDR2 FYNNEI. This clone has just a few counts. V usage is TRBV2 and J usage is TRBJ2-2, with 8 bases aligning to TRBD1. Input material: peripheral blood. The source is a woman aged 80 or over with COVID-19, enrolled during active disease. The CDR3 loop reads CASRLDRGRSAGELFF. CDR3 coding DNA: TGTGCCAGCAGACTTGACAGGGGCCGAAGTGCCGGGGAGCTGTTTTTT. The full variable domain, completed using reference TRBV2 and TRBJ2-2, is EPEVTQTPSHQVTQMGQEVILRCVPISNHLYFYWYRQILGQKVEFLVSFYNNEISEKSEIFDDQFSVERPDGSNFTLKIRSTKLEDSAMYFCASRLDRGRSAGELFFGEGSRLTVL.